A selection of T cell receptor beta chains follows, all from one sample in a study of T cells in Graves' hyperthyroidism and ophthalmopathy. TCRdb called the multiplex PCR reads again in MiXCR, with one record for every CDR3 protein. The sample has around 530,000 distinct CDR3 sequences; 15% to 20% are singletons. The source material was blood. All receptors derive from a woman aged 18-35 years with Graves' ophthalmopathy. Each CDR3 is given with its conserved first and last residue. The D gene is left open where the match is weak. Clone size is given for some rows only: seen once, a few or many times, or a class if the clone is expanded.

j_call v_call clone_size d_call cdr3_nt cdr3_aa
TRBJ1-1 TRBV5-1 NA NA TGCGCCAGCAGCTTGGGGGCGGGGGGCTGGTTGAACACTGAAGCTTTCTTT CASSLGAGGWLNTEAFF
TRBJ2-7 TRBV7-2 many TRBD1 TGTGCCAGCAGCTTACAGGGGGCGACGAACTACGAGCAGTACTTC CASSLQGATNYEQYF
TRBJ2-3 TRBV5-1 many NA TGTGCCAGCAGCCCCAGTAGAGATACGCAGTATTTT CASSPSRDTQYF
TRBJ2-3 TRBV19 few TRBD2 TGTGCCAGTAGTATACCCTACCGGGCTAGCGGGCGCCTTGTAAATACGCAGTATTTT CASSIPYRASGRLVNTQYF
TRBJ1-3 TRBV28 many TRBD1 TGTGCCAGCATCCACAGGGGGCGAAACACCATATATTTT CASIHRGRNTIYF
TRBJ2-7 TRBV29-1 NA TRBD2 TGCAGCGTTGGACCGTCGGCGGGGGGCGGTTACGAGCAGTACTTC CSVGPSAGGGYEQYF
TRBJ1-1 TRBV5-1 few TRBD1 TGCGCCAGCAGCTCCCAGACAGGGGACGGCACTGAAGCTTTCTTT CASSSQTGDGTEAFF
TRBJ1-1 TRBV4-1 NA NA TGCGCCAGCAGCCAAGAAGGGGCGCGGGGTGCTTTCTTT CASSQEGARGAFF
TRBJ2-1 TRBV12-3/TRBV12-4 many TRBD2 TGTGCCAGCAATCAGGTAGCGGGAGTCAACAATGAGCAGTTCTTC CASNQVAGVNNEQFF
TRBJ1-2 TRBV24-1 few NA TGTGCCACCCGCAGGGGAGCTAACTATGGCTACACCTTC CATRRGANYGYTF
TRBJ1-5 TRBV2 many TRBD1 TGTGCCAGCACCCGGGACAGGGGGGTTAGCAATCAGCCCCAGCATTTT CASTRDRGVSNQPQHF
TRBJ2-1 TRBV29-1 NA TRBD2 TGCAGCGTGGAGCTAGCGGGGTCGATGGACAATGAGCGGTTCTTC CSVELAGSMDNERFF
TRBJ2-2 TRBV28 many TRBD1 TGTGCCAGCAGCTCACCATGGGGACAGACCACCGGGGAGCTGTTTTTT CASSSPWGQTTGELFF
TRBJ2-1 TRBV4-2 NA TRBD2 TGTGCCAGCAGCCAAGCATTCCCCGGGACTAGCGGGAATGAGCAGTTCTTC CASSQAFPGTSGNEQFF
TRBJ2-3 TRBV20-1 NA NA TGCAGTGCTAGAGTGAGCTTCACAGATACGCAGTATTTT CSARVSFTDTQYF
TRBJ1-2 TRBV4-3 NA TRBD1 TGCGCCAGCAGCCAAAAGGACAGGGGGCGTAACTATGGCTACACCTTC CASSQKDRGRNYGYTF
TRBJ1-1 TRBV12-3/TRBV12-4 many TRBD1 TGTGCCAGCAGTTTAGCACAGGGGAGGGTGACTGAAGCTTTCTTT CASSLAQGRVTEAFF
TRBJ2-2 TRBV3-1 NA TRBD2 TGCGCCAGCAGTGTGACTAGCGGAAACACCGGGGAGCTGTTTTTT CASSVTSGNTGELFF
TRBJ2-1 TRBV14 NA TRBD2 TGTGCCAGCAGCCCGACTAGCGGGAGAGCGCGGTCCTACAATGAGCAGTTCTTC CASSPTSGRARSYNEQFF
TRBJ2-1 TRBV14 few TRBD2 TGTGCCAGCAGCCAAGATGGGACTAGCGGGAGTGAAAATGAGCAGTTCTTC CASSQDGTSGSENEQFF
TRBJ1-2 TRBV28 NA NA TGTGCCACCATACAGAACAACTATGGCTACACCTTC CATIQNNYGYTF
TRBJ2-3 TRBV9 few TRBD2 TGTGCCAGCAGCAGACTAGCGGGGTCTTTAGAGTATTTT CASSRLAGSLEYF
TRBJ2-1 TRBV12-3/TRBV12-4 many TRBD2 TGTGCCATTGCGTCCGGGACTACCTACAATGAGCAGTTCTTC CAIASGTTYNEQFF
TRBJ2-7 TRBV12-3/TRBV12-4 many NA TGTGCCAGCAGTTTGAGCGTCAAAACCTACGAGCAGTACTTC CASSLSVKTYEQYF
TRBJ2-2 TRBV11-2 NA TRBD1 TGTGCCAGCAGCTTAGACCCCACCCGGGACAGAAGAAACACCGGGGAGCTGTTTTTT CASSLDPTRDRRNTGELFF
TRBJ2-7 TRBV20-1 many TRBD1 TGCAGTGCTAGAGATCAGGGGACAGGGAGACTCGGCGAGCAGTACTTC CSARDQGTGRLGEQYF
TRBJ2-3 TRBV18 NA TRBD1 TGTGCCAGCTCACCTCCCGGGACAGGCCGCACAGATACGCAGTATTTT CASSPPGTGRTDTQYF
TRBJ2-5 TRBV12-3/TRBV12-4 NA NA TGTGCCAGCAGCCCCGCCGGGTGGGAGACCCAGTACTTC CASSPAGWETQYF
TRBJ1-5 TRBV5-1 few TRBD1 TGCGCCAGCAGCTTGGGGACAGGGCTTAGGGAGCCCCAGCATTTT CASSLGTGLREPQHF
TRBJ2-7 TRBV5-6 few NA TGTGCCAGCAGCTCGTTCGGGGCGGGACGAGGGGAGCAGTACTTC CASSSFGAGRGEQYF
TRBJ1-1 TRBV3-1 NA TRBD1 TGTGCCAGCAGCCAGGAAACAGGGGCCACTGAAGCTTTCTTT CASSQETGATEAFF
TRBJ2-5 TRBV14 many NA TGTGCCAGCAGCCAAGAGGAGGGCCAGGAGACCCAGTACTTC CASSQEEGQETQYF
TRBJ2-5 TRBV9 few TRBD2 TGTGCCAGCAGCGTCTCCGGGGGGTTGGAGACCCAGTACTTC CASSVSGGLETQYF
TRBJ2-5 TRBV20-1 NA NA TGCAGTGCTGATCCGGGGGCCTACCAAGAGACCCAGTACTTC CSADPGAYQETQYF
TRBJ1-1 TRBV12-3/TRBV12-4 many NA TGTGCCAGCAGTTTAGGAACAACGACAGGAGATGAAGCTTTCTTT CASSLGTTTGDEAFF
TRBJ2-1 TRBV7-3 few NA TGTGCCAGCAGCTTAACGGTGACGGGAACAGGATACAATGAGCAGTTCTTC CASSLTVTGTGYNEQFF
TRBJ1-1 TRBV29-1 NA NA TGCAGCGTTTCACGGGTTCGATGGGGCGAACCCGCTTTCTTT CSVSRVRWGEPAFF
TRBJ1-1 TRBV3-1 many NA TGTGCCAGCAGCCATCAGATGGGAGGGAGTGAAGCTTTCTTT CASSHQMGGSEAFF
TRBJ2-7 TRBV7-8 many NA TGTGCCAGCAGCCTCCGAGACGCTGCAATCTACGAGCAGTACTTC CASSLRDAAIYEQYF
TRBJ2-7 TRBV11-2 many TRBD1 TGTGCCAGCAGACCGCAGGGGGCTTACGAGCAGTACTTC CASRPQGAYEQYF
TRBJ2-1 TRBV19 few TRBD1 TGTGCCAGTAGTATTTACGCAGGGGGCTACAATGAGCAGTTCTTC CASSIYAGGYNEQFF
TRBJ1-4 TRBV20-1 many NA TGCAGTGCTAAGGGGCTCAATGAAAAACTGTTTTTT CSAKGLNEKLFF
TRBJ2-1 TRBV4-1 NA NA TGCGCCAGCAGCCGTCCGGACAATGAGCAGTTCTTC CASSRPDNEQFF
TRBJ2-4 TRBV20-1 many TRBD1 TGCAGTGCTAGACTTAATGGGGGCACCGGGACAGGGGACTCAAACATTCAGTACTTC CSARLNGGTGTGDSNIQYF
TRBJ2-7 TRBV7-9 few NA TGTGCCAGCAGCACGACGGCGGGACCCTCCTACGAGCAGTACTTC CASSTTAGPSYEQYF
TRBJ1-4 TRBV9 NA NA TGTGCCAGCAGCGTAGGACCGCGAGGGGAAAAACTGTTTTTT CASSVGPRGEKLFF
TRBJ2-4 TRBV20-1 NA NA TGCAGTGCTCCACAGGGAGGGGATGACATTCAGTACTTC CSAPQGGDDIQYF
TRBJ1-1 TRBV29-1 many NA TGCAGCGTTGATCACGGAATGAACACTGAAGCTTTCTTT CSVDHGMNTEAFF
TRBJ1-5 TRBV6-6 few NA TGTGCCAGCAGTTACTACACAAACAAGGGCTATCAGCCCCAGCATTTT CASSYYTNKGYQPQHF
TRBJ2-1 TRBV5-1 many TRBD2 TGCGCCAGCAGCTTGGCAGGGACTAGCGGGATCAATGAGCAGTTCTTC CASSLAGTSGINEQFF
TRBJ2-7 TRBV28 many NA TGTGCCAGCAGTCACGAGAGGGGGGAGCCCTCCTACGAGCAGTACTTC CASSHERGEPSYEQYF
TRBJ1-1 TRBV12-3/TRBV12-4 many TRBD1 TGTGCCAGCAGTTTATCGGGACAGAATATTAACACTGAAGCTTTCTTT CASSLSGQNINTEAFF
TRBJ1-2 TRBV3-1 many NA TGTGCCAGCAGCCAACGGTCACGGACACCGGGCTACACCTTC CASSQRSRTPGYTF
TRBJ2-1 TRBV28 many NA TGTGCCAGCAGGGTGTTAAGTGAGCAGTTCTTC CASRVLSEQFF